This TCR beta chain is drawn from a study of blood T cells in healthy people across ages. This clonotype has just a few counts. Combining a sample-barcoded 5' primer with a J-beta primer mix, a second PCR ran for roughly 6 to 12 cycles. TCRdb independently ran MiXCR on the 5' RACE reads; one entry per CDR3 protein. Counted here are fewer than 2 million distinct CDR3 sequences, roughly two fifths occurring once; the ten biggest clones make up under 30%. Trimming took off 3 bases at V and 0 bases at J, with 5 bases between the two ends. The germline gives CDR1 SQVTM, CDR2 ANQGSEA. This CDR3 comprises 12 residues.

The chain has TRBV29-1 and TRBJ1-1, with D unclear. The sequenced sample consisted of blood. This clonotype was sampled from a human donor in good health. CDR3: CSVELVNTEAFF. The DNA of the CDR3 is TGCAGCGTTGAGTTGGTGAACACTGAAGCTTTCTTT.